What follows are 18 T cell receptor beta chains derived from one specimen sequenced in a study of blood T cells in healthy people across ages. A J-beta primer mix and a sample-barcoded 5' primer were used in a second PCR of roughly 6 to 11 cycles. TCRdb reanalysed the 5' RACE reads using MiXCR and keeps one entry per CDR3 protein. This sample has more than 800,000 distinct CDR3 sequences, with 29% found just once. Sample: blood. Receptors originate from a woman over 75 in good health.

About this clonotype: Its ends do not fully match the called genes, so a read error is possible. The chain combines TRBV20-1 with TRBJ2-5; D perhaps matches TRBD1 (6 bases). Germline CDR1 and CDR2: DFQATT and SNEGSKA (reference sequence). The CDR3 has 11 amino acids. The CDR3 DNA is TGCAGTGCTATCTTACAGGGAACCCGGTACTTC. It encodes CSAILQGTRYF.

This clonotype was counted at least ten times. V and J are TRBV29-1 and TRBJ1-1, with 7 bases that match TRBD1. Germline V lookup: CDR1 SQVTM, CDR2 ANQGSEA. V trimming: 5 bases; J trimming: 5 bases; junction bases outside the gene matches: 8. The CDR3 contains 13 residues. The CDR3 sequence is CSVCDRAETEAFF. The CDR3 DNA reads TGCAGCGTTTGTGACAGGGCGGAGACTGAAGCTTTCTTT.

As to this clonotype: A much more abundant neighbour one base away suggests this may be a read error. CDR3 nucleotide sequence: TGCAGCGGGCGGACAGGGGTCAATGAGCAGTACTTC. It is translated as CSGRTGVNEQYF. The rearrangement uses TRBV29-1 and TRBJ2-5; 9 bases are a match to TRBD1. With 7 bases clipped from V and 11 bases from J, the junction kept 11 bases outside the gene matches. CDR1 and CDR2 from the germline V gene are SQVTM and ANQGSEA. The CDR3 totals 12 residues.

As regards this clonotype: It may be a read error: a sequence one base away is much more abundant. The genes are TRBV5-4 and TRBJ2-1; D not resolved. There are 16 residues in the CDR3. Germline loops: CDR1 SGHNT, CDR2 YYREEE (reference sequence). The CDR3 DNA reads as TGTGTCAGCAGCTTAGGCAGCCCCAGCTCCTACAATGAGCAGTTCTTC. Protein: CVSSLGSPSSYNEQFF.

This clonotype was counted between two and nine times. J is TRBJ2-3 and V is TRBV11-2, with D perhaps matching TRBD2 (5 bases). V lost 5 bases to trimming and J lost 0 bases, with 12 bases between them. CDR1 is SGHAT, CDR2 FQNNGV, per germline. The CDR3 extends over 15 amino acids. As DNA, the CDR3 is TGTGCCAGCAGCACCACGGGGAGAAGCACAGATACGCAGTATTTT. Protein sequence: CASSTTGRSTDTQYF. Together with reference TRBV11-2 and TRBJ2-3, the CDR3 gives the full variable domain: EAGVAQSPRYKIIEKRQSVAFWCNPISGHATLYWYQQILGQGPKLLIQFQNNGVVDDSQLPKDRFSAERLKGVDSTLKIQPAKLEDSAVYLCASSTTGRSTDTQYFGPGTRLTVL.

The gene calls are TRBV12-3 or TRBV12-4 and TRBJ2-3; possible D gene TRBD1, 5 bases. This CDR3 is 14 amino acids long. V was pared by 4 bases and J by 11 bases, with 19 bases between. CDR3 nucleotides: TGTGCCAGCAGTTCAAGGACACGCACAGATGTGCAGTATTTT. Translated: CASSSRTRTDVQYF.

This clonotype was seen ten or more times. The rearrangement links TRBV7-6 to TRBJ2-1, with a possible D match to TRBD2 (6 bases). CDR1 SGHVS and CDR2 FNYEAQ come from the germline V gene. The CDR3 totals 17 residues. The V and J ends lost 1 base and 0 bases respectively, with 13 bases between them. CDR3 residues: CASSLGASVSSYNEQFF. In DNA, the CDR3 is TGTGCCAGCAGCTTAGGGGCTAGCGTGAGCTCCTACAATGAGCAGTTCTTC.

The CDR3 DNA sequence: TGCAGCCCGACGGGACAGGGCAGATACGAGCAGTACTTC. It is translated as CSPTGQGRYEQYF. The chain is built from TRBV29-1 and TRBJ2-7; 9 bases fit TRBD1. This CDR3 comprises 13 residues. The germline V gene has CDR1 SQVTM and CDR2 ANQGSEA. Trimming at V came to 8 bases and at J to 4 bases, leaving 9 bases not matched to a gene.

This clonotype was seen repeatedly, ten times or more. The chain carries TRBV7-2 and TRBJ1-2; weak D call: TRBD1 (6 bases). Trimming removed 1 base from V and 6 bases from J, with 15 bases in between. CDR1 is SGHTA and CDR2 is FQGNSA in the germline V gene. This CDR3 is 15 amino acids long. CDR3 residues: CASSLVGTNSDGYTF. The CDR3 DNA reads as TGTGCCAGCAGCTTAGTAGGGACAAATAGTGATGGCTACACCTTC.

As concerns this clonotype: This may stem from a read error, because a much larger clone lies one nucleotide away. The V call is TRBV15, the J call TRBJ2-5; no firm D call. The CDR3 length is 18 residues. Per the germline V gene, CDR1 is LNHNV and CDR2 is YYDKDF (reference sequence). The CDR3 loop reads CATSRGSGVSAAQGTQYF. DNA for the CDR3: TGTGCCACCAGCAGAGGTTCAGGAGTCTCGGCGGCCCAAGGGACCCAGTACTTC.

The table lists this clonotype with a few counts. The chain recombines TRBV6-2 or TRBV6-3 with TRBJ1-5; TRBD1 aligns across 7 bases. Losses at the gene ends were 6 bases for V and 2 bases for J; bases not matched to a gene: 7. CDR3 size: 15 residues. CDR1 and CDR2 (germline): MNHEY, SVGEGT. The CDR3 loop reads CASRPDRVGNQPQHF. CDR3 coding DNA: TGTGCCAGCAGGCCTGACAGGGTTGGCAATCAGCCCCAGCATTTT.

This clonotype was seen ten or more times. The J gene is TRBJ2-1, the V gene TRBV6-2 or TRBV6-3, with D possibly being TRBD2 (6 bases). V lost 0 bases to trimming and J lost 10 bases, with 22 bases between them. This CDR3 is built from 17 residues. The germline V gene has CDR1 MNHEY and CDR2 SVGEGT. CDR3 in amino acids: CASSYSNYGTRTAEQFF. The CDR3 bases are TGTGCCAGCAGTTACTCGAACTATGGGACTCGGACGGCGGAGCAGTTCTTC.

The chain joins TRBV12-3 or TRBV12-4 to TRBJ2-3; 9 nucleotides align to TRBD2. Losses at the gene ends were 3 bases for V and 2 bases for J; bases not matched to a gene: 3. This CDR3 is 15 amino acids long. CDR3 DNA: TGTGCCAGCAGTTTCGGCGGGAGGGACACAGATACGCAGTATTTT. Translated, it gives CASSFGGRDTDTQYF.

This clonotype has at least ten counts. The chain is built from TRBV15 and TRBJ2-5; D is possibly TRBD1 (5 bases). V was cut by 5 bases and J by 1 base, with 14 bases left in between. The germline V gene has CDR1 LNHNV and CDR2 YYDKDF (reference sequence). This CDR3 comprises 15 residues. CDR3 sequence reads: CATSAQGKGQETQYF. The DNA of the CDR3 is TGTGCCACCAGCGCTCAGGGAAAGGGCCAAGAGACCCAGTACTTC.

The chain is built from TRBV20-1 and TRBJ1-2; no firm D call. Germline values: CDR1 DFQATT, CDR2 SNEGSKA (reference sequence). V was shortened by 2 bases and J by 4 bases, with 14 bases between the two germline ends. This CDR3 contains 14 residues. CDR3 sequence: CSARLRLVLYGYTF. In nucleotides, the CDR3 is TGCAGTGCTAGACTCCGATTAGTCCTCTATGGCTACACCTTC.

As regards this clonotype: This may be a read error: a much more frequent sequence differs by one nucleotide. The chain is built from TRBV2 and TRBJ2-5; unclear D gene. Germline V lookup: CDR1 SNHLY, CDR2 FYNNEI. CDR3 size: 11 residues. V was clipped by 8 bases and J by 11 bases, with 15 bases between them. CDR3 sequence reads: CASESQNEQYF. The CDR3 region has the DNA TGTGCCAGCGAAAGCCAGAATGAGCAGTACTTC.

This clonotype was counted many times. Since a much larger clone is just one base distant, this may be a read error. CDR3 region: CSGRQGGDEQYF. The CDR3 coding sequence is TGCAGTGGCCGACAGGGGGGGGATGAGCAGTACTTC. The J gene is TRBJ2-5, the V gene TRBV20-1, with 9 bases lining up with TRBD1. CDR3 size: 12 residues. Germline V gives CDR1 DFQATT, CDR2 SNEGSKA (reference sequence). The V segment lost 7 bases and the J segment 11 bases; nucleotides outside the gene matches: 11.

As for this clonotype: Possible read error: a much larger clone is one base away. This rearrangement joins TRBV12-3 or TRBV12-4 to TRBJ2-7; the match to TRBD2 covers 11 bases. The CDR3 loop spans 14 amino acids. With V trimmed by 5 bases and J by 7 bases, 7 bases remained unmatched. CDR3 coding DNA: TGTGCCAGCAGTCCGGGACTAGCGGCCAATGAGCAGTACTTC. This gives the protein CASSPGLAANEQYF.